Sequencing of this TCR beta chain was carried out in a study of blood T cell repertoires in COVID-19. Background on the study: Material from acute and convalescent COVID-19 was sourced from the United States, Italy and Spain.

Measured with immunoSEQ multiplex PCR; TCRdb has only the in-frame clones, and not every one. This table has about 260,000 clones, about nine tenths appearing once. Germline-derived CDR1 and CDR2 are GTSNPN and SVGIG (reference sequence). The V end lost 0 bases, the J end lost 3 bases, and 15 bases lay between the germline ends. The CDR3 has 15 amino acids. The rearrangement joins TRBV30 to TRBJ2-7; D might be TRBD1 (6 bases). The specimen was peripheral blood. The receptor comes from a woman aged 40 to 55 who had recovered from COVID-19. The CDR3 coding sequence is TGTGCCTGGAGTGTCGAGGGAGCAGGGGTCTACGAGCAGTACTTC. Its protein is CAWSVEGAGVYEQYF.